This T cell receptor beta chain is drawn from a study of CXCR3-negative and CXCR3-positive naive CD8 T cells. With respect to this clonotype: The antigen is unknown.

The study, taken as a whole, reports: Post-cryopreservation CXCR3 expression was partly diminished, and the bulk of assays employed fresh PBMCs. Whereas memory cells differed, naive CXCR3-negative and CXCR3-positive cells shared similar TRBV-TRBJ usage.

5' RACE that incorporated UMI labels was used to prepare the TRB cDNA libraries. TCRdb reprocessed the 5' RACE reads and reports one entry per CDR3 protein, with no DNA. This sample contains tens of thousands of distinct CDR3 sequences. The germline gives CDR1 SEHNR, CDR2 FQNEAQ (reference sequence). This CDR3 has 12 residues. This clonotype was sampled from a human donor in good health. Some clones in this sample may be carry-over from other donors' samples. The rearrangement uses TRBV7-9 and TRBJ1-1. Sample: memory CD8+ T cells from blood. CDR3 amino acids: CASSCMTAEAFF.